This note documents a single T cell receptor beta chain sequence. Its target is not known. Other DNA sequences from this sample encode an identical CDR3 as well. Germline V gives CDR1 SGHTA, CDR2 FQGTGA. Trimming left V 0 bases short and J 1 base short, with 6 bases between. CDR3 length: 14 residues. The sample originates from a study of cytomegalovirus exposure and HLA in healthy donors. Study-wide results and caveats: It was confirmed in vitro that a few of the CMV-associated chains were specific for CMV antigens. An analysis done earlier found most TCR beta V segments productive about 90% or about 30% of the time.

PCR primers comprised 60 Vbeta and 13 Jbeta primers. Using immunoSEQ multiplex PCR, the repertoire was profiled, and TCRdb retains in-frame clones only, with some absent. The sample yields about 160,000 clones, roughly three quarters seen once. The genes are TRBV7-3 and TRBJ1-1; tentatively, D is TRBD1 (5 bases). Material: PBMCs. The receptor comes from a man aged 18 to 29 in good health and CMV-seropositive. In DNA form, the CDR3 reads TGTGCCAGCAGCTTAACCGGGGGGAACACTGAAGCTTTCTTT. It codes for CASSLTGGNTEAFF.